One sample yielded the 8 T cell receptor beta chains listed below, sequenced in a study of CD8 T cells in Susac syndrome. An input of 0.5 to 1 ug of RNA was subjected to reverse transcription using random hexamers. TCRdb itself ran the immunoSEQ multiplex PCR reads through MiXCR, one entry per CDR3 protein. The table records about 120,000 distinct CDR3 sequences, around 94% of them present only once. Material for sequencing was CD4+ T cells from PBMCs. The source is a human donor with multiple sclerosis.

This sequence joins TRBV4-2 and TRBJ1-4; D is unclear. The V and J ends lost 3 bases and 0 bases respectively, with 14 bases between them. CDR1 is LGHNA, CDR2 YNFKEQ, per germline. The CDR3 consists of 17 residues. The DNA of the CDR3 is TGTGCCAGCAGCCAGGGCGGTAAGGTCGCAACTAATGAAAAACTGTTTTTT. Encoded protein: CASSQGGKVATNEKLFF.

The chain is built from TRBV4-2 and TRBJ2-5, with 14 bases lining up with TRBD2. Germline CDR1 LGHNA, CDR2 YNFKEQ. The CDR3 has 18 amino acids. Trimming at V came to 4 bases and at J to 5 bases, leaving 12 bases not matched to a gene. The CDR3 DNA is TGTGCCAGCAGCCCACTCGGGACTAGCGGGGGAGTTGGTGAGACCCAGTACTTC. As protein: CASSPLGTSGGVGETQYF.

The chain has TRBV4-2 and TRBJ1-1; D uncertain. The V end lost 10 bases, the J end lost 8 bases, and 17 bases lay between the germline ends. From germline, CDR1 is LGHNA and CDR2 YNFKEQ. The CDR3 sequence is 12 residues long. The CDR3 DNA sequence: TGTGCCATCACCCAAGGTACGGGCGAAGCTTTCTTT. Amino acids: CAITQGTGEAFF.

The chain uses TRBV7-9 and TRBJ1-6; D gene unclear. The V and J ends lost 1 base and 7 bases respectively, with 8 bases between them. CDR1 SEHNR and CDR2 FQNEAQ come from the germline V gene (reference sequence). The CDR3 spans 14 residues. The CDR3 reads CASSLGLGNSPLHF. The CDR3 bases are TGTGCCAGCAGCTTAGGGTTGGGGAATTCACCCCTCCACTTT.

The chain joins TRBV30 to TRBJ1-2; tentatively, D is TRBD1 (6 bases). Germline V gives CDR1 GTSNPN, CDR2 SVGIG (reference sequence). This CDR3 has 13 residues. The V end was cut by 3 bases, the J end by 6 bases, with 14 bases between. DNA for the CDR3: TGTGCCTGGAGGCCACAGGGAGTCCATGGCTACACCTTC. Translating it yields CAWRPQGVHGYTF.

This clonotype was seen just once. The CDR3 DNA reads TGCGCCAGCAGCACCAGGACAGGGAACACCGGGGAGCTGTTTTTT. Translation gives CASSTRTGNTGELFF. The chain couples TRBV5-1 to TRBJ2-2; 7 bases line up with TRBD1. Germline CDR1 is SGHRS and CDR2 is YFSETQ. The CDR3 is 15 amino acids. V trimming: 4 bases; J trimming: 1 base; junction bases outside the gene matches: 4.

This CDR3 reads CASFKTASSYNSPLHF. In nucleotides, the CDR3 is TGTGCCAGCTTTAAGACAGCAAGCTCCTATAATTCACCCCTCCACTTT. V usage is TRBV28 and J usage is TRBJ1-6, with a tentative D call TRBD1 (5 bases). Trimming removed 8 bases at V and 0 bases at J, with 14 bases between. This CDR3 is 16 amino acids long. The germline gives CDR1 MDHEN, CDR2 SYDVKM.

This chain uses TRBV6-2 or TRBV6-3 with TRBJ2-1, with D possibly TRBD1 on 6 matching bases. The V gene's germline CDR1 is MNHEY and CDR2 SVGEGT. The CDR3 is 14 residues long. Trimming shortened V by 7 bases and J by 5 bases, and 15 bases separated the two germline ends. CDR3 residues: CASTNVRGNNEQFF. CDR3 DNA: TGTGCCAGCACTAACGTCAGGGGCAACAATGAGCAGTTCTTC.